This T cell receptor (beta chain) was recorded in a study of T cell changes during pregnancy in multiple sclerosis. Assay used: immunoSEQ multiplex PCR; TCRdb lists only in-frame clones, some missing. The sample records approximately 130,000 clones, roughly 95% being singletons. After removal of 2 bases from V and 6 bases from J, the junction contained 10 bases not matched to a gene. This CDR3 has 15 amino acids. Germline lookup yields CDR1 SGHTA and CDR2 FQGNSA. This sequence was found in a female donor with multiple sclerosis, enrolled in a pregnancy study. The chain couples TRBV7-2 to TRBJ2-7; 7 bases are a match to TRBD2. Sequencing was performed on peripheral blood, taken after pregnancy. The CDR3 DNA reads TGTGCCAGCAGCTTAAGGGTGGGAGGGTCCCTCGAGCAGTACTTC. Its protein product is CASSLRVGGSLEQYF.